This is a list of T cell receptor beta chains from one sample in a study of blood T cell repertoires in COVID-19. Profiling relied on immunoSEQ multiplex PCR, and the TCRdb table lists in-frame clones only, not all of them. The table includes around 290,000 clones, about 87% detected once. Sequenced sample: peripheral blood. Every receptor here comes from a woman aged 50 to 65 who had recovered from COVID-19. CDR3s include the opening cysteine and the closing phenylalanine or tryptophan. The order of the fields is D gene, V gene, clone size, J gene, CDR3 protein, CDR3 DNA. The D gene is left open where the match is weak. Size values are once, few and many counts, or a class for expanded clones, and some rows have none.

d_gene: NA; v_gene: TRBV7-9; abundance: few; j_gene: TRBJ2-5; CDR3aa: CASSLGARWVETQYF; CDR3nt: TGTGCCAGCAGCTTAGGGGCGCGATGGGTCGAGACCCAGTACTTC
d_gene: NA; v_gene: TRBV28; abundance: NA; j_gene: TRBJ1-6; CDR3aa: CASSSPFRASGNSPLHF; CDR3nt: TGTGCCAGCAGTTCGCCCTTTAGGGCGTCGGGGAATTCACCCCTCCACTTT
d_gene: NA; v_gene: TRBV4-1; abundance: NA; j_gene: TRBJ2-2; CDR3aa: CASARPGGTGELFF; CDR3nt: TGCGCCAGCGCCCGACCGGGTGGCACCGGGGAGCTGTTTTTT
d_gene: TRBD1; v_gene: TRBV15; abundance: NA; j_gene: TRBJ1-4; CDR3aa: CATSKDRLATNEKLFF; CDR3nt: TGTGCCACCAGCAAGGACAGGCTAGCAACTAATGAAAAACTGTTTTTT
d_gene: TRBD1; v_gene: TRBV5-1; abundance: NA; j_gene: TRBJ1-6; CDR3aa: CASSPLQGARSPLHF; CDR3nt: TGCGCCAGCAGCCCGTTACAGGGGGCACGTTCACCCCTCCACTTT
d_gene: TRBD1; v_gene: TRBV4-3; abundance: NA; j_gene: TRBJ1-5; CDR3aa: CASSQDRGWNQPQHF; CDR3nt: TGCGCCAGCAGCCAAGACAGGGGGTGGAATCAGCCCCAGCATTTT
d_gene: TRBD1; v_gene: TRBV19; abundance: NA; j_gene: TRBJ1-5; CDR3aa: CASSVPGTGRRPQHF; CDR3nt: TGTGCCAGTAGTGTCCCCGGGACAGGGCGAAGGCCCCAGCATTTT
d_gene: NA; v_gene: TRBV18; abundance: NA; j_gene: TRBJ1-1; CDR3aa: CASSPSIQGNTEAFF; CDR3nt: TGTGCCAGCTCACCGTCGATACAGGGGAACACTGAAGCTTTCTTT
d_gene: NA; v_gene: TRBV30; abundance: NA; j_gene: TRBJ2-7; CDR3aa: CAWEERRGLSYEQYF; CDR3nt: TGTGCCTGGGAGGAGCGGAGGGGGCTCTCCTACGAGCAGTACTTC
d_gene: NA; v_gene: TRBV11-1; abundance: NA; j_gene: TRBJ2-1; CDR3aa: CASSLGGGKDNEQFF; CDR3nt: TGTGCCAGCAGCTTAGGGGGGGGCAAAGACAATGAGCAGTTCTTC
d_gene: NA; v_gene: TRBV18; abundance: NA; j_gene: TRBJ2-7; CDR3aa: CASSPPVSSRYEQYF; CDR3nt: TGTGCCAGCTCACCACCGGTGTCTAGTCGGTACGAGCAGTACTTC
d_gene: NA; v_gene: TRBV12-3/TRBV12-4; abundance: few; j_gene: TRBJ1-2; CDR3aa: CASSPGQRGGYTF; CDR3nt: TGTGCCAGCAGCCCTGGACAGCGGGGAGGCTACACCTTC
d_gene: NA; v_gene: TRBV18; abundance: NA; j_gene: TRBJ2-1; CDR3aa: CASSPYDGSNEQFF; CDR3nt: TGTGCCAGCTCACCCTATGACGGGTCCAATGAGCAGTTCTTC
d_gene: NA; v_gene: TRBV5-1; abundance: NA; j_gene: TRBJ2-7; CDR3aa: CASSLTGGIYEQYF; CDR3nt: TGCGCCAGCAGCTTAACGGGGGGCATATACGAGCAGTACTTC
d_gene: NA; v_gene: TRBV12-3/TRBV12-4; abundance: NA; j_gene: TRBJ2-7; CDR3aa: CASSSPRGEQYF; CDR3nt: TGTGCCAGCAGTTCTCCCCGCGGAGAGCAGTACTTC
d_gene: TRBD1; v_gene: TRBV6-5; abundance: NA; j_gene: TRBJ2-2; CDR3aa: CASSYPTGVGTGELFF; CDR3nt: TGTGCCAGCAGTTACCCGACAGGGGTCGGGACCGGGGAGCTGTTTTTT
d_gene: NA; v_gene: TRBV18; abundance: NA; j_gene: TRBJ2-5; CDR3aa: CASSPSGAIQETQYF; CDR3nt: TGTGCCAGCTCACCAAGTGGGGCCATCCAAGAGACCCAGTACTTC
d_gene: NA; v_gene: TRBV6-1; abundance: NA; j_gene: TRBJ1-4; CDR3aa: CASSEGTYNEKLFF; CDR3nt: TGTGCCAGCAGTGAAGGGACTTATAATGAAAAACTGTTTTTT
d_gene: TRBD1; v_gene: TRBV5-8; abundance: once; j_gene: TRBJ1-2; CDR3aa: CASSAQLEGALGYGYTF; CDR3nt: TGTGCCAGCAGCGCCCAGCTCGAGGGGGCACTTGGATATGGCTACACCTTC
d_gene: NA; v_gene: TRBV28; abundance: NA; j_gene: TRBJ1-1; CDR3aa: CASIRRGPDTEAFF; CDR3nt: TGTGCCAGCATCCGACGGGGTCCGGACACTGAAGCTTTCTTT
d_gene: TRBD2; v_gene: TRBV7-9; abundance: NA; j_gene: TRBJ2-1; CDR3aa: CASSPGLAGNNEQFF; CDR3nt: TGTGCCAGCAGCCCCGGACTAGCGGGAAATAATGAGCAGTTCTTC
d_gene: NA; v_gene: TRBV9; abundance: NA; j_gene: TRBJ2-3; CDR3aa: CASSALAKGTDTQYF; CDR3nt: TGTGCCAGCAGCGCCCTAGCGAAGGGCACAGATACGCAGTATTTT
d_gene: NA; v_gene: TRBV12-3/TRBV12-4; abundance: NA; j_gene: TRBJ1-1; CDR3aa: CASRPSGVPEAFF; CDR3nt: TGTGCCAGCAGGCCCTCGGGGGTCCCTGAAGCTTTCTTT
d_gene: TRBD2; v_gene: TRBV5-4; abundance: NA; j_gene: TRBJ2-5; CDR3aa: CASSPGTSSETQYF; CDR3nt: TGTGCCAGCAGCCCCGGGACTAGCTCGGAGACCCAGTACTTC
d_gene: NA; v_gene: TRBV28; abundance: NA; j_gene: TRBJ2-3; CDR3aa: CASSAPQVYTQYF; CDR3nt: TGTGCCAGCAGTGCCCCTCAGGTATATACGCAGTATTTT
d_gene: NA; v_gene: TRBV27; abundance: few; j_gene: TRBJ2-1; CDR3aa: CASSRTGRGKEQFF; CDR3nt: TGTGCCAGCAGCCGGACAGGACGGGGGAAGGAGCAGTTCTTC
d_gene: NA; v_gene: TRBV7-9; abundance: NA; j_gene: TRBJ2-7; CDR3aa: CASSLEFRSNEQYF; CDR3nt: TGTGCCAGCAGCTTAGAGTTCAGGTCGAACGAGCAGTACTTC
d_gene: TRBD2; v_gene: TRBV14; abundance: once; j_gene: TRBJ2-3; CDR3aa: CASSHIFGLAGSTDTQYF; CDR3nt: TGTGCCAGCAGCCATATCTTCGGACTAGCGGGCAGCACAGATACGCAGTATTTT
d_gene: NA; v_gene: TRBV28; abundance: NA; j_gene: TRBJ2-3; CDR3aa: CASSFAHLTDTQYF; CDR3nt: TGTGCCAGCAGCTTCGCGCACCTCACAGATACGCAGTATTTT
d_gene: NA; v_gene: TRBV7-9; abundance: NA; j_gene: TRBJ1-4; CDR3aa: CASSTGLAFGANEKLFF; CDR3nt: TGTGCCAGCAGCACGGGACTCGCCTTTGGGGCTAATGAAAAACTGTTTTTT
d_gene: NA; v_gene: TRBV7-2; abundance: NA; j_gene: TRBJ2-3; CDR3aa: CASGGYYSGPTDTQYF; CDR3nt: TGTGCCAGCGGCGGTTATTATAGCGGACCGACAGATACGCAGTATTTT
d_gene: TRBD2; v_gene: TRBV9; abundance: NA; j_gene: TRBJ2-1; CDR3aa: CASSPETSGGYNEQFF; CDR3nt: TGTGCCAGCAGCCCAGAGACTAGCGGGGGTTACAATGAGCAGTTCTTC
d_gene: TRBD1; v_gene: TRBV28; abundance: NA; j_gene: TRBJ2-1; CDR3aa: CASIKGGQLYNEQFF; CDR3nt: TGTGCCAGCATCAAAGGGGGACAGCTCTACAATGAGCAGTTCTTC
d_gene: NA; v_gene: TRBV5-1; abundance: once; j_gene: TRBJ2-1; CDR3aa: CASSLVGDNRNNEQFF; CDR3nt: TGCGCCAGCAGCTTGGTGGGGGACAACAGAAACAATGAGCAGTTCTTC
d_gene: NA; v_gene: TRBV10-3; abundance: NA; j_gene: TRBJ2-2; CDR3aa: CAISESGDANTGELFF; CDR3nt: TGTGCCATCAGTGAGTCGGGAGATGCGAACACCGGGGAGCTGTTTTTT
d_gene: NA; v_gene: TRBV7-9; abundance: once; j_gene: TRBJ2-7; CDR3aa: CASSRQDRVYEQYF; CDR3nt: TGTGCCAGCAGCCGACAGGACCGGGTCTACGAGCAGTACTTC